This T cell receptor beta chain originates from a study of T cell repertoires in cytomegalovirus infection. Study as a whole: Both recently identified HLA-C-restricted and well-studied HLA-B-restricted CMV epitopes were used in the study. Both a matching HLA type and CMV infection were indicated by public TCR beta signatures. Overall study findings and caveats: Across the ex vivo response, the dominant clonotypes were HLA-C-restricted CMV-specific TCR beta clonotypes.

As for this clonotype: Its antigen is undetermined.

The CDR3 covers 13 residues. Germline V gene data show CDR1 as KGHDR and CDR2 as SFDVKD. V was shortened by 4 bases and J by 8 bases, with 11 bases between the two germline ends. Using its own MiXCR run on the reads, TCRdb lists one record per CDR3 protein. The table lists around 770,000 distinct CDR3 sequences, 25% to 30% of them singletons, with around 13% in the top ten. The TCR comes from a human donor in good health (CMV status not recorded). Some clones in this sample may be carry-over from other donors' samples. The sample consisted of cultured CD8+ T cells from PBMCs, taken from culture after CMV antigen stimulation. The chain employs TRBV24-1 and TRBJ2-1; D remains ambiguous. In DNA form, the CDR3 reads TGTGCCACCAGTGACATATCAACCCATGAGCAGTTCTTC. Its translation is CATSDISTHEQFF.